A single sample is the source of the 14 T cell receptor beta chains below, sequenced in a study of spatial heterogeneity in lung cancer. TCRdb recomputed calls from the 5' RACE reads with MiXCR, one row per CDR3 protein. The sample yields about 70,000 distinct CDR3 sequences, about 8.2% seen once. Time point noted: blood at routine non-recurrence follow-up after resection. Sample: PBMCs, taken at follow-up. The source of these receptors is a female donor with early-stage non-small cell lung cancer.

The chain combines TRBV5-1 with TRBJ1-1; 8 nucleotides align to TRBD1. The CDR3 has 17 residues. Trimming removed 0 bases from V and 1 base from J; junction bases left unmatched: 8. From germline, CDR1 is SGHRS and CDR2 YFSETQ. CDR3 region: CASSLVAGGGRNTEAFF. The DNA for the CDR3 is TGCGCCAGCAGCTTGGTGGCAGGGGGCGGTAGGAACACTGAAGCTTTCTTT. The full variable domain, its missing parts supplied by reference TRBV5-1 and TRBJ1-1, is KAGVTQTPRYLIKTRGQQVTLSCSPISGHRSVSWYQQTPGQGLQFLFEYFSETQRNKGNFPGRFSGRQFSNSRSEMNVSTLELGDSALYLCASSLVAGGGRNTEAFFGQGTRLTVV.

This clonotype showed up many times. The V gene is TRBV20-1, the J gene TRBJ1-2; TRBD1 might be the D (6 bases). CDR3 length: 14 amino acids. CDR1 is DFQATT, CDR2 SNEGSKA, per germline (reference sequence). V gave up 2 bases and J gave up 7 bases, with 17 bases separating them. The CDR3 DNA follows: TGCAGTGCTAGAACGAATACAGGGAGTTCTGGCTACACCTTC. As protein: CSARTNTGSSGYTF.

Many counts were recorded for this clonotype. The gene calls are TRBV7-2 and TRBJ2-2, with D tentatively TRBD1 (6 bases). V lost 5 bases, J lost 5 bases, and 9 bases lay in between. CDR1 SGHTA and CDR2 FQGNSA come from the germline V gene. The CDR3 extends over 13 amino acids. CDR3 DNA sequence: TGTGCCAGCAGCGGACAGCTTACCGGGGAGCTGTTTTTT. This codes for CASSGQLTGELFF.

This clonotype was seen at least ten times. The V and J genes are TRBV29-1 and TRBJ2-6, with 9 bases identical to TRBD1. Looked up from germline, CDR1 is SQVTM and CDR2 is ANQGSEA. The CDR3 totals 15 residues. J gave up 1 base and V 6 bases, and 4 bases lay outside the gene matches. CDR3 amino acids: CSVMTGGSGANVLTF. The CDR3, as DNA: TGCAGCGTCATGACAGGGGGGTCTGGGGCCAACGTCCTGACTTTC.

In its sample, this clonotype was seen many times. The chain has TRBV6-5 and TRBJ1-1; D not certain. CDR1 is MNHEY, CDR2 SVGAGI, per germline. The CDR3 length is 14 residues. Trimming removed 2 bases from V and 1 base from J, with 8 bases in between. The CDR3 spells CASSYSSRNTEAFF. The CDR3 nucleotides read TGTGCCAGCAGTTACAGCTCGCGGAACACTGAAGCTTTCTTT.

This clonotype was seen a few times. CDR3 in amino acids: CASSRDIRTYEQYF. DNA of the CDR3: TGTGCCAGCAGCCGGGACATCCGAACCTACGAGCAGTACTTC. V gene TRBV28 combines with J gene TRBJ2-7, with D tentatively TRBD1 (6 bases). CDR1 MDHEN and CDR2 SYDVKM come from the germline V gene. The ends were cut back, 6 bases at V and 2 bases at J, with 14 bases in the middle. The CDR3 covers 14 residues.

Many counts were recorded for this clonotype. CDR3 in DNA: TGTGCCAGCAGCTCTCAAGGTTATGAAGCTTTCTTT. Its translation: CASSSQGYEAFF. The V call is TRBV5-5, the J call TRBJ1-1; no reliable D call. This CDR3 is built from 12 residues. Germline values: CDR1 SGHKS, CDR2 YYEKEE (reference sequence). The V gene lost 3 bases and the J gene lost 7 bases, with 10 bases spanning the gap.

This clonotype occurred many times. The V and J genes are TRBV19 and TRBJ2-7; weak D call: TRBD1 (6 bases). Germline loops: CDR1 LNHDA, CDR2 SQIVND (reference sequence). V lost 4 bases to trimming and J lost 0 bases, with 7 bases between them. The CDR3 length is 13 residues. Written as DNA, the CDR3 is TGTGCCAGTAGTAGGGGGCCCTCCTACGAGCAGTACTTC. It codes for CASSRGPSYEQYF.

This clonotype appeared many times. The chain has TRBV7-9 and TRBJ2-3; 10 nucleotides align to TRBD2. Germline CDR1 SEHNR, CDR2 FQNEAQ (reference sequence). Unmatched junction bases numbered 7, after V lost 2 bases and J lost 5 bases. The CDR3 runs to 16 residues. In DNA, the CDR3 is TGTGCCAGCAGCTTACTAGCGGGAGAAATAGGAGATACGCAGTATTTT. Translating it yields CASSLLAGEIGDTQYF.

This clonotype was seen more than once but under ten times. The chain combines TRBV12-3 or TRBV12-4 with TRBJ2-5; no clear D. This CDR3 contains 14 residues. V was clipped by 1 base and J by 9 bases, with 15 bases between them. DNA of the CDR3: TGTGCCAGCAGTTTAGAGATTGAGGAATCGGCCCAGTACTTC. This translates into CASSLEIEESAQYF.

This chain connects TRBV6-6 to TRBJ1-2; 8 bases are shared with TRBD1. This CDR3 region has 15 residues. J gave up 4 bases and V 2 bases, and 6 bases lay outside the gene matches. Germline-derived CDR1 and CDR2 are MNHNY and SVGAGI (reference sequence). The CDR3 reads CASSYTTGVVYGYTF. The CDR3 DNA is TGTGCCAGCAGTTACACGACAGGGGTGGTCTATGGCTACACCTTC.

This clonotype was picked up many times. The rearrangement links TRBV28 to TRBJ2-1; 10 positions agree with TRBD2. The CDR3 runs to 16 residues. J was trimmed by 4 bases and V by 5 bases; bases with no gene match: 8. Germline V gives CDR1 MDHEN, CDR2 SYDVKM. The CDR3 spells CASSPGGSGGYNEQFF. The DNA for the CDR3 is TGTGCCAGCAGTCCCGGAGGTAGCGGGGGGTACAATGAGCAGTTCTTC.

Notes on this clonotype: Possible read error: a much larger clone is one base away. J is TRBJ2-7 and V is TRBV11-2; D remains unclear. This CDR3 is 15 amino acids long. V was clipped by 4 bases and J by 6 bases, with 19 bases between them. Germline CDR1 SGHAT, CDR2 FQNNGV. CDR3 protein: CASSSGRHAHFEQYF. CDR3 sequence (DNA): TGTGCCAGCAGCTCCGGACGTCACGCTCACTTCGAGCAGTACTTC.

This clonotype occurred a few times. V and J are TRBV7-9 and TRBJ2-7; 10 bases map to TRBD1. V trimming: 5 bases; J trimming: 5 bases; junction bases outside the gene matches: 6. CDR1 and CDR2 (germline): SEHNR, FQNEAQ (reference sequence). CDR3 size: 14 residues. CDR3 bases: TGTGCCAGCAGCCGAGGACAGGGGGGAAACGAGCAGTACTTC. Protein sequence: CASSRGQGGNEQYF.